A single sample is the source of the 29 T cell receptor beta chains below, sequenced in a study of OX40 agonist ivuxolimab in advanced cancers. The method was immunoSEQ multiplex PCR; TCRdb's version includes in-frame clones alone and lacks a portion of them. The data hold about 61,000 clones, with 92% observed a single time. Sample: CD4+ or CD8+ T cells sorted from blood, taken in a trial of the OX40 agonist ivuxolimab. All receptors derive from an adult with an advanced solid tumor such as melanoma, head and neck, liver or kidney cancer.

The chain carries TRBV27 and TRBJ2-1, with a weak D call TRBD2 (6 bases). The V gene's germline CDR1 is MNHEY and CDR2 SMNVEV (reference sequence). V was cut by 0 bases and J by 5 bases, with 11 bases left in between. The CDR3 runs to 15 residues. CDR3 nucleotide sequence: TGTGCCAGCAGTTTATCGAGACTAGGGCACAATGAGCAGTTCTTC. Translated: CASSLSRLGHNEQFF.

The CDR3 nucleotides read TGTGCCAGCAAACAGGGGGCCCCCTACGAGCAGTACGTC. It is translated as CASKQGAPYEQYV. V and J are TRBV6-6 and TRBJ2-7, with 9 bases fitting TRBD1. The junction had 3 bases not matched to a gene; V was cut back by 7 bases and J by 2 bases. Germline assignment: CDR1 MNHNY and CDR2 SVGAGI (reference sequence). This CDR3 is built from 13 residues.

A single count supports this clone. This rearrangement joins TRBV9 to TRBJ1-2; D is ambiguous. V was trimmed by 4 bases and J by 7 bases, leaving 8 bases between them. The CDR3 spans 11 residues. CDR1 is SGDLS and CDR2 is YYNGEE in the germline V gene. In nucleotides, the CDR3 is TGTGCCAGCAGCCCAGGAGGTGGCTACACCTTC. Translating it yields CASSPGGGYTF.

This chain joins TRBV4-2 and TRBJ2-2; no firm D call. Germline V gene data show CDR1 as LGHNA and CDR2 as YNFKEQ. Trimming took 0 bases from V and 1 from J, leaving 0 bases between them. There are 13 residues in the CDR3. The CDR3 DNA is TGTGCCAGCAGCCAAGAGAACACCGGGGAGCTGTTTTTT. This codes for CASSQENTGELFF.

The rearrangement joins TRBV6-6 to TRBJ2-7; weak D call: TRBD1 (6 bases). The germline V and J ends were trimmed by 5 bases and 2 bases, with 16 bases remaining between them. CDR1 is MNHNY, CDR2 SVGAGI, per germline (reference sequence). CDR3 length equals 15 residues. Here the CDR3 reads CASSPRQGSPYEQYV. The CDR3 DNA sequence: TGTGCCAGCAGTCCACGGCAGGGGTCCCCCTACGAGCAGTACGTC.

The CDR3 loop is CASFGDSSSGNTIYF. For the CDR3, the DNA is TGTGCCAGCTTCGGGGACTCCTCCTCTGGAAACACCATATATTTT. V is TRBV7-9 and J is TRBJ1-3; the D gene is possibly TRBD1 (5 bases). From germline, CDR1 is SEHNR and CDR2 FQNEAQ (reference sequence). CDR3 length: 15 amino acids. V was cut by 8 bases and J by 0 bases, with 14 bases left in between.

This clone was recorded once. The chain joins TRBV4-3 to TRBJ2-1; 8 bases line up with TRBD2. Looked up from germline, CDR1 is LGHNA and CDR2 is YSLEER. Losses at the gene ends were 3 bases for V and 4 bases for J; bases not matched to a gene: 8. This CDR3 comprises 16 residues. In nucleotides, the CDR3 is TGCGCCAGCAGCCATGGTTTAGCGGGGATTTACAATGAGCAGTTCTTC. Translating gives CASSHGLAGIYNEQFF.

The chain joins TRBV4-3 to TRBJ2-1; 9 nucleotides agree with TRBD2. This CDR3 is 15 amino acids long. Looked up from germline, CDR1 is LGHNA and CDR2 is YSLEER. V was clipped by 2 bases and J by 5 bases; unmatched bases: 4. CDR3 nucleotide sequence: TGCGCCAGCAGCCAAAAGACTAGCGGACACAATGAGCAGTTCTTC. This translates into CASSQKTSGHNEQFF.

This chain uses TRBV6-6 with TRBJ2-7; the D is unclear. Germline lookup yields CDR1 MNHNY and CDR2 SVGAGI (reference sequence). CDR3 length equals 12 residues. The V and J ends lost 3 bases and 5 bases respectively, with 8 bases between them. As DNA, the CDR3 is TGTGCCAGCAGTTATTTAACAGACGAGCAGTACTTC. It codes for CASSYLTDEQYF.

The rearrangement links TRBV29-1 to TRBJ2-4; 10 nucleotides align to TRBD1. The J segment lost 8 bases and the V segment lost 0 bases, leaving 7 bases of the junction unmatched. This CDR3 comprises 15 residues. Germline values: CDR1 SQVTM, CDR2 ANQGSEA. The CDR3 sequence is CSVEDVKGTGDIQYF. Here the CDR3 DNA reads TGCAGCGTTGAAGACGTCAAAGGGACAGGGGACATTCAGTACTTC.

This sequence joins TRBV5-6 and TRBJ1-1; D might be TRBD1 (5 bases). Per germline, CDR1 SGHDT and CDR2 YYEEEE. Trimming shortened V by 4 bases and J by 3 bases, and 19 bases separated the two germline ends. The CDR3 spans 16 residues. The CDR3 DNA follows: TGTGCCAGCAGCAGGTCGGGGGAGGGGAGAGACACTGAAGCTTTCTTT. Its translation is CASSRSGEGRDTEAFF.

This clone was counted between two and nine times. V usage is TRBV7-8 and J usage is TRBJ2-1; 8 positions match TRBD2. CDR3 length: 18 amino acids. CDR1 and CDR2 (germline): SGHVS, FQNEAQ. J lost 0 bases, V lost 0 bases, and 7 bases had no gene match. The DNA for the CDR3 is TGTGCCAGCAGCTTAGCAGCGGGAGCTGTTAGCTCCTACAATGAGCAGTTCTTC. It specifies CASSLAAGAVSSYNEQFF.

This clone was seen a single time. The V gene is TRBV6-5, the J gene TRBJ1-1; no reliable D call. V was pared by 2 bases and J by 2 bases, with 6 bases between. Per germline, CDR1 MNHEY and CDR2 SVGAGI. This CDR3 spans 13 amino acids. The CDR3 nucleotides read TGTGCCAGCAGTTACGGCAGAAACACTGAAGCTTTCTTT. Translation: CASSYGRNTEAFF.

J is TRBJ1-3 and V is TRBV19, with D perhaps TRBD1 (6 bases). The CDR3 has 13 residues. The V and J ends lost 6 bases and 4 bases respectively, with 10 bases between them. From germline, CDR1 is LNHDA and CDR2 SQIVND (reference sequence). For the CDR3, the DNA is TGTGCCAGTAGCTGGGGGACAGGAAACACCATATATTTT. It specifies CASSWGTGNTIYF.

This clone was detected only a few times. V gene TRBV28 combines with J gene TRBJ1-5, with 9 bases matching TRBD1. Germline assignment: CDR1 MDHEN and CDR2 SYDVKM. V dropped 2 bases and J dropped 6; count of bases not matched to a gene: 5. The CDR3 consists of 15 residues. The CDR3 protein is CASSLAGQGVQPQHF. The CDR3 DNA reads TGTGCCAGCAGTTTAGCGGGACAGGGAGTTCAGCCCCAGCATTTT.

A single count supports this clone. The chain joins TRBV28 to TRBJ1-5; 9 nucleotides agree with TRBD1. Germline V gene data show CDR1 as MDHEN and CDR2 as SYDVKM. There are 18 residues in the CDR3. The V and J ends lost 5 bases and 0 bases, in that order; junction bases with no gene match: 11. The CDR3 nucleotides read TGTGCCAGCAGTCTACCGGGACAGGGCTCCCATAGCAATCAGCCCCAGCATTTT. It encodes CASSLPGQGSHSNQPQHF.

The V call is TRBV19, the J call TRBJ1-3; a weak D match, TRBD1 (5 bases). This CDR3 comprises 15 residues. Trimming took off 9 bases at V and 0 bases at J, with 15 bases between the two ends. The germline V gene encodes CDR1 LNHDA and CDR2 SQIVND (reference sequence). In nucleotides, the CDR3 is TGTGCCAGCATGCGGGGACCGATCTCTGGAAACACCATATATTTT. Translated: CASMRGPISGNTIYF.

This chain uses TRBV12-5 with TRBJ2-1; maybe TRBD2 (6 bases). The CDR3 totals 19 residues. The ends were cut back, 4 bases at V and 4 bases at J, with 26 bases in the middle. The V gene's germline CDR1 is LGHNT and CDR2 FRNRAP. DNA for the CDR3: TGTGCTAGTGGTTGGGGACTGGGGTCATCTACAAGGACTTACAATGAGCAGTTCTTC. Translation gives CASGWGLGSSTRTYNEQFF. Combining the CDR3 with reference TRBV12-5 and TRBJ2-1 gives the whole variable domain DARVTQTPRHKVTEMGQEVTMRCQPILGHNTVFWYRQTMMQGLELLAYFRNRAPLDDSGMPKDRFSAEMPDATLATLKIQPSEPRDSAVYFCASGWGLGSSTRTYNEQFFGPGTRLTVL.

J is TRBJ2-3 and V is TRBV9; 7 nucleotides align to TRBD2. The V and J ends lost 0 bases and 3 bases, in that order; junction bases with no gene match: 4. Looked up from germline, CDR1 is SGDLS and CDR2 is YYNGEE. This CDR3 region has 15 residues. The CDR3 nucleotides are TGTGCCAGCAGCGTAGGTAGTAGCGGGACAGATACGCAGTATTTT. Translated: CASSVGSSGTDTQYF. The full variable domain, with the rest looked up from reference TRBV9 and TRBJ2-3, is DSGVTQTPKHLITATGQRVTLRCSPRSGDLSVYWYQQSLDQGLQFLIQYYNGEERAKGNILERFSAQQFPDLHSELNLSSLELGDSALYFCASSVGSSGTDTQYFGPGTRLTVL.

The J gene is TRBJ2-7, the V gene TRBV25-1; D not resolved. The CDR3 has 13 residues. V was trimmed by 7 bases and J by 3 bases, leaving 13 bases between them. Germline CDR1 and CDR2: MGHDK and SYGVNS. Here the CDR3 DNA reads TGTGCCAGCACCGCCGACCCTGACTACGAGCAGTACTTC. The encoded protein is CASTADPDYEQYF.

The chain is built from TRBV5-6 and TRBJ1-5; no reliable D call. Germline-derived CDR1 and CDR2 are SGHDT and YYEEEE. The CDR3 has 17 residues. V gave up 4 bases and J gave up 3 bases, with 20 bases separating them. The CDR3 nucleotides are TGTGCCAGCAGCAGCCCGGGTAAGAGGGAGGCCAATCAGCCCCAGCATTTT. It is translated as CASSSPGKREANQPQHF. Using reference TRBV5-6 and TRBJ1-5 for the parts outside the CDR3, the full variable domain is DAGVTQSPTHLIKTRGQQVTLRCSPKSGHDTVSWYQQALGQGPQFIFQYYEEEERQRGNFPDRFSGHQFPNYSSELNVNALLLGDSALYLCASSSPGKREANQPQHFGDGTRLSIL.

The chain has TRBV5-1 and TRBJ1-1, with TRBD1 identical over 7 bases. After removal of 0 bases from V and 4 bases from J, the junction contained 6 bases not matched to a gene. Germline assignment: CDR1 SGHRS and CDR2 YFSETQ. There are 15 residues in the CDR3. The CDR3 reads CASSLDPRGGTEAFF. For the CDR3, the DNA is TGCGCCAGCAGCTTGGACCCCAGGGGGGGCACTGAAGCTTTCTTT.

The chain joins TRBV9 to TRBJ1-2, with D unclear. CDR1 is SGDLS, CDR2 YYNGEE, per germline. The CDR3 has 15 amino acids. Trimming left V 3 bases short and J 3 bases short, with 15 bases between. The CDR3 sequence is CASSAVAGGHYGYTF. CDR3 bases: TGTGCCAGCAGCGCCGTCGCGGGAGGCCACTATGGCTACACCTTC.

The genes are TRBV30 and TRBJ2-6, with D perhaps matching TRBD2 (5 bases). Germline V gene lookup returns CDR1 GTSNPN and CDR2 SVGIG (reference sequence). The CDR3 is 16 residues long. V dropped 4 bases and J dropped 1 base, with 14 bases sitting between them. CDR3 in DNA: TGTGCCTGGATTGCGGGTGAAATTTCTGGGGCCAACGTCCTGACTTTC. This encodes CAWIAGEISGANVLTF.

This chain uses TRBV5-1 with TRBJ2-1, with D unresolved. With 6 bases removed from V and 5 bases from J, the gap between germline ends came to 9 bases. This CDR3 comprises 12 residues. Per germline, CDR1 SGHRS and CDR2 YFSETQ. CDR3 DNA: TGCGCCAGCACGACACGGAACAATGAGCAGTTCTTC. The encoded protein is CASTTRNNEQFF.

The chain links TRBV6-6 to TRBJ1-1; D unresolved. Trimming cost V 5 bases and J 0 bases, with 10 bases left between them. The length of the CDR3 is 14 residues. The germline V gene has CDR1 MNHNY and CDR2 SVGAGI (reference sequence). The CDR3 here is CASSPLTLNTEAFF. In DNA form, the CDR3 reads TGTGCCAGCAGTCCCCTGACCCTGAACACTGAAGCTTTCTTT.

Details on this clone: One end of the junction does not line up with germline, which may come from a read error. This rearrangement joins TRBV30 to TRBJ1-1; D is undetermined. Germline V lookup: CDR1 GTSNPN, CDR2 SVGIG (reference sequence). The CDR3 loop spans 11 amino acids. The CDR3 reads CARSPGTEAFF. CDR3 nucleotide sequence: TGTGCCCGGAGTCCTGGGACTGAAGCTTTCTTT.

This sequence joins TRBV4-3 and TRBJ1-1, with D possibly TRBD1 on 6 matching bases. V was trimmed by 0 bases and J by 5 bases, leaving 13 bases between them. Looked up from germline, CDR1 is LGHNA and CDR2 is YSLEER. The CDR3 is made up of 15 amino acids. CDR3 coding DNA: TGCGCCAGCAGCCAAGAGAACAGGGTGGCGACTGAAGCTTTCTTT. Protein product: CASSQENRVATEAFF.

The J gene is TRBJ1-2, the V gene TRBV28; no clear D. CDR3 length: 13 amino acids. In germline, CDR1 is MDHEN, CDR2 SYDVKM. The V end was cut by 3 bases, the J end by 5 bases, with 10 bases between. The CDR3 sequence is CASSFFGSYGYTF. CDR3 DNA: TGTGCCAGCAGTTTCTTTGGTTCTTATGGCTACACCTTC.